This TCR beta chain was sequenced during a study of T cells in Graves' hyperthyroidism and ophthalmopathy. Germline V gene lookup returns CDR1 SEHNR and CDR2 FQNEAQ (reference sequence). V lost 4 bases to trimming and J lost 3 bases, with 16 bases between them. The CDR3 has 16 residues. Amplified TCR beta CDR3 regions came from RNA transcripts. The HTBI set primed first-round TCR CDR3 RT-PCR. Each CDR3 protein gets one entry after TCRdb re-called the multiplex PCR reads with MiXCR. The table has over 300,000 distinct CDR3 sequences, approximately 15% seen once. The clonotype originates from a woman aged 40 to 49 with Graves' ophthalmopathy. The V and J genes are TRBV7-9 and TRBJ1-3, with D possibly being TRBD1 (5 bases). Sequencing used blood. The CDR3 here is CASSSTGTHSGNTIYF. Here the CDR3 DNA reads TGTGCCAGCAGCTCCACCGGGACGCACAGTGGAAACACCATATATTTT.